These T cell receptor beta chains were read from a single sample in a study of blood T cell repertoires in COVID-19. Method: immunoSEQ multiplex PCR; TCRdb's copy keeps in-frame clones and lacks some. The sample contains about 200,000 clones, around 81% of which appear only once. The sample consisted of peripheral blood. The origin of the receptors is a human donor in a cohort sampled during active COVID-19. Both conserved end residues are part of each CDR3. D genes are given only for firm matches. Clone size appears in some rows only: once, few, many, or a class for an expanded clone.

j_gene | d_gene | abundance | v_gene | CDR3nt | CDR3aa
TRBJ2-1 | NA | once | TRBV10-3 | TGTGCCATCACTGGGGAGTCCTACAATGAGCAGTTCTTC | CAITGESYNEQFF
TRBJ1-1 | NA | many | TRBV10-3 | TGTGCCATCAGTGAAGGTAGGGGAACTGAAGCTTTCTTT | CAISEGRGTEAFF
TRBJ2-7 | NA | NA | TRBV28 | TGTGCCAGCAGTTACAGGGAAATCTACGAGCAGTACTTC | CASSYREIYEQYF
TRBJ2-3 | TRBD2 | NA | TRBV5-1 | TGCGCCAGCAGCTTGGAAGGACTAGCAATGACAGATACGCAGTATTTT | CASSLEGLAMTDTQYF
TRBJ1-2 | NA | NA | TRBV5-4 | TGTGCCAGCAGCTTCCAGGGGAGTGGGACCTACACCTTC | CASSFQGSGTYTF
TRBJ1-6 | TRBD1 | many | TRBV19 | TGTGCCAGTGCAGACAGGGGAGGCTCCTATAATTCACCCCTCCACTTT | CASADRGGSYNSPLHF
TRBJ2-3 | NA | once | TRBV9 | TGTGCCAGCAGCGTAGGGGCAACAGATACGCAGTATTTT | CASSVGATDTQYF
TRBJ2-1 | NA | NA | TRBV12-3/TRBV12-4 | TGTGCCAGCACTCGGACAGAGGGCAATGAGCAGTTCTTC | CASTRTEGNEQFF
TRBJ2-2 | NA | many | TRBV7-8 | TGTGCCAGCAGCCCTAAACAGGGATTTAGGTTCGACACCGGGGAGCTGTTTTTT | CASSPKQGFRFDTGELFF
TRBJ2-3 | NA | NA | TRBV2 | TGTGCCACTCAGAGGGCCAGGGGTACAGATACGCAGTATTTT | CATQRARGTDTQYF
TRBJ2-7 | NA | NA | TRBV30 | TGTGCCTGGACCGGGGGCTCCTACGAGCAGTACTTC | CAWTGGSYEQYF
TRBJ2-7 | NA | NA | TRBV27 | TGTGCCAGCAGTTTCACAGGGAATCCGCACGAGCAGTACTTC | CASSFTGNPHEQYF
TRBJ1-3 | NA | NA | TRBV24-1 | TGTGCCACCAGTGATAACGGCAGGGGAAACACCATATATTTT | CATSDNGRGNTIYF
TRBJ1-5 | NA | NA | TRBV6-5 | TGTGCCAGCAGGGCCCCTAATCAGCCCCAGCATTTT | CASRAPNQPQHF
TRBJ1-4 | NA | NA | TRBV2 | TGTGCCAGCAGTGAACACAGGCCCTTAGAAAAACTGTTTTTT | CASSEHRPLEKLFF
TRBJ2-1 | TRBD1 | NA | TRBV6-1 | TGTGCCAGCAGTGAGGACAGGGGCTGGCATGAGCAGTTCTTC | CASSEDRGWHEQFF
TRBJ2-1 | TRBD2 | many | TRBV7-9 | TGTGCCAGCAGCCCTAGGAATAATGGCGGGAGCCCCTACAATGAGCAGTTCTTC | CASSPRNNGGSPYNEQFF
TRBJ1-3 | TRBD1 | NA | TRBV2 | TGTGCCAGCACCCCGACAGGGACAGGAAACACCATATATTTT | CASTPTGTGNTIYF
TRBJ1-1 | NA | NA | TRBV18 | TGTGCCAGCTCCCACAGGGTGACCACTGAAGCTTTCTTT | CASSHRVTTEAFF
TRBJ2-1 | TRBD1 | NA | TRBV19 | TGTGCCAGTAGTACAAGACAGGGAAGTGAGCAGTTCTTC | CASSTRQGSEQFF
TRBJ1-1 | TRBD1 | NA | TRBV29-1 | TGCAGCGTGAGGGACAGGGGCTCTCAATTTGGCTTGAACACTGAAGCTTTCTTT | CSVRDRGSQFGLNTEAFF
TRBJ2-1 | TRBD2 | once | TRBV27 | TGTGCCACCGGGCTGTCGGGGACTAGCGGGACCTATGGGGATGAGCAGTTCTTC | CATGLSGTSGTYGDEQFF
TRBJ2-2 | NA | NA | TRBV28 | TGTGCCAGCAGGACAGGGAACACCGGGGAGCTGTTTTTT | CASRTGNTGELFF
TRBJ2-2 | NA | NA | TRBV14 | TGTGCCAGCAGACTAACTCTGGCCGGGGAGCTGTTTTTT | CASRLTLAGELFF
TRBJ2-3 | NA | NA | TRBV10-3 | TGTGCCATCGCTACCCGCGGTGAGGATACGCAGTATTTT | CAIATRGEDTQYF
TRBJ2-3 | TRBD1 | NA | TRBV7-2 | TGTGCCAGCACCTGGGGGCGGGACAGGGGTATTACAGATACGCAGTATTTT | CASTWGRDRGITDTQYF
TRBJ1-2 | TRBD1 | NA | TRBV4-2 | TGTGCCAGCAGCCGTACTCAGGGGGCGGATGGCTACACCTTC | CASSRTQGADGYTF